This TCR beta chain was identified during a study of T-cell reconstitution after alpha-beta-depleted transplantation in children. This clonotype turned up a few times. Its antigen is as yet unknown. Looked up from germline, CDR1 is SNHLY and CDR2 is FYNNEI. V gave up 4 bases and J gave up 4 bases, with 16 bases separating them. This CDR3 comprises 15 residues. Study-wide results and caveats: TCRbeta diversity was high at day 60 in some patients (a result of surviving recipient T cells and thymic progenitors). Newly produced T cells mostly provided counts and TCRbeta diversity after one year, as hyperexpanded clones declined. Reportedly, alpha-beta T cells present about two months post-transplant originated from several hundred expanded clones of graft origin.

TCRbeta library construction was performed incorporating unique molecular identifiers. TCRdb analysed the PCR reads with MiXCR anew, one entry per CDR3 protein. Counted here are about 980,000 distinct CDR3 sequences, around 30% occurring once; the ten biggest clones make up 25% to 35%. The TCR was taken from a boy less than two years old who had a stem cell transplant for SCID, so the T cells may come from the graft donor. The input for sequencing was PBMCs, mostly from graft donor cells, taken 360 days after TCRalphabeta/CD19-depleted stem cell transplant. This chain uses TRBV2 with TRBJ1-1; D is possibly TRBD1 (5 bases). CDR3 sequence: CASSAQAGMVTEAFF. DNA of the CDR3: TGTGCCAGCAGTGCACAGGCGGGGATGGTCACTGAAGCTTTCTTT.